What follows is one TCR beta chain and its context. Its target is unknown. Using immunoSEQ multiplex PCR, the repertoire was profiled, and TCRdb retains in-frame clones only, with some absent. This sample has nearly 45,000 clones, with 60% to 75% found just once. Pools of viral peptides were used by the ViraFEST assay to expand antigen-specific CD4+ T cells ahead of sequencing. Isolating CD4+ T cells followed roughly ten days of culture. SARS-CoV-2 infected the person between March and December 2020, as confirmed by PCR. For each well, two million PBMC were cultured with 10 IU/ml IL-2 and roughly 9.2 ug/ml peptides. These data are taken from a study of vaccination effects on CD4 cells after COVID-19. Study details: Samples came 142 and 148 days after COVID-19 diagnosis, before vaccination.

The CDR3 loop spans 16 amino acids. V was pared by 2 bases and J by 2 bases, with 4 bases of the junction left unmatched. CDR1 is SEHNR, CDR2 FQNEAQ, per germline (reference sequence). General study points: Few convalescent patients were studied, and early post-infection samples were lacking. There was marked clonal contraction among infection- and vaccine-induced clones late after vaccination.

The genes are TRBV7-9 and TRBJ1-4, with 8 bases matching TRBD1. Source: CD4+ T cells from PBMCs cultured with a peptide pool, taken before COVID-19 vaccination. The clonotype originates from a human donor who had a prior SARS-CoV-2 infection. The CDR3 here is CASSLQGAGTNEKLFF. The CDR3 DNA reads TGTGCCAGCAGCTTACAGGGGGCTGGCACTAATGAAAAACTGTTTTTT.